The clone carrying this T cell receptor beta chain has a handful of counts. Its specificity is not known. The second PCR ran about 6 to 12 cycles with a sample-barcoded 5' primer and J-beta primers. Carrying 12 random nucleotides, a template-switch adaptor labeled each individual cDNA molecule. A single record per CDR3 protein comes from TCRdb applying MiXCR to the 5' RACE reads. The sample shows about 640,000 distinct CDR3 sequences, roughly three fifths of them seen only once. The data were taken from a study of blood T cells in healthy people across ages. Isolation per sample recovered at least 7 million PBMCs. Study-level points and caveats: Researchers report that TCR beta diversity correlated strongly with naive T cell percentage. The diversity estimates, figures obtained from one million T cells, were considered underestimates.

The CDR3 runs 14 residues. Between the trimmed V and J ends, which lost 2 bases and 4 bases, there was a span of 12 bases. Germline CDR1 is SGHRS and CDR2 is YFSETQ. Sequencing was done on a sample of blood. The receptor was isolated from a man in his 60s in good health. The chain uses TRBV5-1 and TRBJ1-2; D remains unclear. The CDR3 DNA reads as TGCGCCAGCAGCTTTACGGACGGACCCTATGGCTACACCTTC. It yields the protein CASSFTDGPYGYTF.